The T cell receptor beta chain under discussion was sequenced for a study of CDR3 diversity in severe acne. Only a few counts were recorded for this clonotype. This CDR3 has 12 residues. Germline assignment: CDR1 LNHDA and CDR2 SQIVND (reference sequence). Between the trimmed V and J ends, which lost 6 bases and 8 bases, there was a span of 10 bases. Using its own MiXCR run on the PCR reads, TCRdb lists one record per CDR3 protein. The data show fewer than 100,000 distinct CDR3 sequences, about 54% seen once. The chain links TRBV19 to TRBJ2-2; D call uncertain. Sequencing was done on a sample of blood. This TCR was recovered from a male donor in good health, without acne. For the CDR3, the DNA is TGTGCCAGTAGCACCATGGATGGGGAGCTGTTTTTT. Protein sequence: CASSTMDGELFF.